Below, one T cell receptor (beta chain) is given with its context. This specimen comes from a study of cytomegalovirus exposure and HLA in healthy donors. This table comes from immunoSEQ multiplex PCR, and its TCRdb copy is limited to in-frame clones, with some not included. This sample has over 85,000 clones; 80% to 95% occur once, and the top ten carry about 1.1%. CDR3 length: 17 residues. After removal of 4 bases from V and 1 base from J, the junction contained 10 bases not matched to a gene. Germline CDR1 is SGHAT and CDR2 is FQNNGV. What was sequenced was PBMCs. J is TRBJ1-1 and V is TRBV11-2; the match to TRBD1 covers 9 bases. The sequence was collected from a woman aged 25 to 45 in good health and CMV-seropositive. In DNA, the CDR3 is TGTGCCAGCAGCTCATACAGGGGGCGACGTGAGAACACTGAAGCTTTCTTT. Amino acids: CASSSYRGRRENTEAFF.